Below are 27 T cell receptor beta chains sequenced from a single sample in a study of cytomegalovirus exposure and HLA in healthy donors. PCR primers comprised 60 Vbeta and 13 Jbeta primers. The protocol was immunoSEQ multiplex PCR, while the TCRdb copy is restricted to in-frame clones and leaves out a portion. This sample has over 80,000 clones, with roughly 74% found just once. The sample consisted of PBMCs. These receptor sequences come from a female donor in good health and CMV-seropositive.

This clone showed up just a few times. V and J are TRBV20-1 and TRBJ1-5, with D perhaps TRBD1 (6 bases). CDR1 is DFQATT, CDR2 SNEGSKA, per germline (reference sequence). The CDR3 covers 10 residues. In DNA form, the CDR3 reads TGCGCCGCGGGGGCCCAGCCCCAGCATTTT. Its protein product is CAAGAQPQHF.

The rearrangement joins TRBV27 to TRBJ1-1; no clear D gene. With 6 bases removed from V and 8 bases from J, the gap between germline ends came to 13 bases. CDR3 size: 12 residues. The germline V gene has CDR1 MNHEY and CDR2 SMNVEV (reference sequence). CDR3 residues: CASRAYLGEAFF. As DNA, the CDR3 is TGTGCCAGCAGGGCCTACCTAGGAGAAGCTTTCTTT.

This clone was observed a single time. V usage is TRBV7-6 and J usage is TRBJ1-5, with D unclear. Trimming pared 3 bases from V and 7 bases from J, leaving 16 bases between. This CDR3 has 15 amino acids. Germline CDR1 reads SGHVS; CDR2 reads FNYEAQ. CDR3 residues: CASSFFGIHRQPQHF. CDR3 nucleotides: TGTGCCAGCAGCTTTTTCGGGATTCATAGGCAGCCCCAGCATTTT.

This clone occurred a few times. The rearrangement links TRBV4-1 to TRBJ1-1, with D tentatively TRBD1 (6 bases). With 0 bases removed from V and 5 bases from J, the gap between germline ends came to 13 bases. Germline V gene sequence: CDR1 MGHRA, CDR2 YSYEKL. The CDR3 runs 15 residues. Here the CDR3 DNA reads TGCGCCAGCAGCCAAGATCAGGGGCGGCGGACTGAAGCTTTCTTT. It codes for CASSQDQGRRTEAFF.

The DNA for the CDR3 is TGTGCCAGCAGCTTAGACAGGGGTGACACCGGGGAGCTGTTTTTT. Protein product: CASSLDRGDTGELFF. This chain joins TRBV7-2 and TRBJ2-2, with 7 bases lining up with TRBD1. The germline gives CDR1 SGHTA, CDR2 FQGNSA. CDR3 length equals 15 residues. The V gene end was trimmed by 1 base and the J gene end by 3 bases; junction bases not matched to a gene: 2.

The V call is TRBV9, the J call TRBJ1-5, with D perhaps TRBD1 (5 bases). Deletions cut 3 bases from V and 6 bases from J, with 13 bases between. The CDR3 extends over 14 amino acids. CDR1 and CDR2 (germline): SGDLS, YYNGEE. CDR3 coding DNA: TGTGCCAGCAGCGCCGACAGCGTAGGTCAGCCCCAGCATTTT. This gives the protein CASSADSVGQPQHF.

This sequence joins TRBV29-1 and TRBJ1-4, with 12 bases that match TRBD1. V lost 6 bases to trimming and J lost 6 bases; unmatched junction nucleotides: 11. Germline CDR1 reads SQVTM; CDR2 reads ANQGSEA. The CDR3 extends over 16 amino acids. For the CDR3, the DNA is TGCAGCGTGCAGGATACCGGGACAGGGGGCGATGAAAAACTGTTTTTT. Protein: CSVQDTGTGGDEKLFF.

The chain carries TRBV9 and TRBJ2-5; 7 positions agree with TRBD2. Germline V gives CDR1 SGDLS, CDR2 YYNGEE. With V trimmed by 7 bases and J by 9 bases, 15 bases remained unmatched. This CDR3 region has 14 residues. In DNA form, the CDR3 reads TGTGCCAGCGGGGAGGGGACCCGCATGAGTCCCCAGTACTTC. Residues: CASGEGTRMSPQYF.

The V gene is TRBV12-5, the J gene TRBJ2-3, with unresolved D. V was clipped by 6 bases and J by 2 bases, with 9 bases between them. Looked up from germline, CDR1 is LGHNT and CDR2 is FRNRAP. This CDR3 contains 13 residues. CDR3 DNA sequence: TGTGCTAGTGGCCCTTCTACCACAGATACGCAGTATTTT. Translating gives CASGPSTTDTQYF.

V usage is TRBV29-1 and J usage is TRBJ2-7, with a weak D call TRBD2 (5 bases). CDR3 length: 14 amino acids. Looked up from germline, CDR1 is SQVTM and CDR2 is ANQGSEA. Deletions cut 1 base from V and 2 bases from J, with 12 bases between. CDR3 residues: CSVEAGGTAYEQYF. DNA for the CDR3: TGCAGCGTTGAAGCTGGAGGAACAGCCTACGAGCAGTACTTC.

The chain has TRBV11-3 and TRBJ2-1, with D hard to call. V was cut by 0 bases and J by 6 bases, with 6 bases left in between. This CDR3 comprises 13 residues. Germline V lookup: CDR1 SGHNT, CDR2 YENEEA. The chain's CDR3 is CASSLELGNEQFF. CDR3 in DNA: TGTGCCAGCAGCTTAGAGCTAGGCAATGAGCAGTTCTTC.

The rearrangement links TRBV6-4 to TRBJ2-1; 7 bases line up with TRBD2. The germline V gene has CDR1 MRHNA and CDR2 SNTAGT. With V trimmed by 8 bases and J by 9 bases, 7 bases remained unmatched. The CDR3 runs 12 residues. The CDR3 DNA is TGTGCCAGCGCTGGAGCGGGATCTGAGCAGTTCTTC. It specifies CASAGAGSEQFF.

This clone was seen once. This chain links TRBV4-1 with TRBJ2-5; no firm D call. The DNA matches TRBJ2-7 better at its end, which makes the J call doubtful. The CDR3 has 11 residues. Looked up from germline, CDR1 is MGHRA and CDR2 is YSYEKL. CDR3 residues: CASSQGPEQYF. As DNA, the CDR3 is TGCGCCAGCAGCCAAGGCCCCGAGCAGTACTTC.

A few counts support this clone. This chain uses TRBV10-3 with TRBJ2-2, with 10 bases aligning to TRBD1. Germline V lookup: CDR1 ENHRY, CDR2 SYGVKD. The CDR3 extends over 15 amino acids. The V and J ends lost 6 bases and 3 bases, in that order; junction bases with no gene match: 4. In DNA, the CDR3 is TGTGCCATCAGAGCAGGGACAGGGGACACCGGGGAGCTGTTTTTT. It yields the protein CAIRAGTGDTGELFF.

This clone was seen once. The chain employs TRBV4-2 and TRBJ2-7; D unresolved. V lost 1 base and J 1 base, leaving 11 bases between the germline ends. The CDR3 extends over 15 amino acids. Germline assignment: CDR1 LGHNA and CDR2 YNFKEQ. CDR3 amino acids: CASSQALDTSYEQYF. The CDR3 nucleotides read TGTGCCAGCAGCCAAGCCCTTGACACTTCCTACGAGCAGTACTTC.

The gene calls are TRBV5-1 and TRBJ1-1; D unresolved. The CDR3 spans 13 residues. Germline CDR1 is SGHRS and CDR2 is YFSETQ. Between the trimmed V and J ends, which lost 4 bases and 0 bases, there was a span of 7 bases. CDR3 sequence (DNA): TGCGCCAGCAGCCGGGAATTGAACACTGAAGCTTTCTTT. It specifies CASSRELNTEAFF.

The chain employs TRBV6-5 and TRBJ2-5; 7 bases fit TRBD1. Germline V gene data show CDR1 as MNHEY and CDR2 as SVGAGI. With V trimmed by 0 bases and J by 7 bases, 5 bases remained unmatched. The CDR3 contains 14 residues. Here the CDR3 DNA reads TGTGCCAGCAGTTACTCGAGGGACAGCGGGACCCAGTACTTC. Protein product: CASSYSRDSGTQYF.

The V gene is TRBV6-5, the J gene TRBJ1-2; D is perhaps TRBD1 (6 bases). CDR3 length equals 13 residues. CDR1 is MNHEY and CDR2 is SVGAGI in the germline V gene. V was clipped by 6 bases and J by 4 bases, with 12 bases between them. The CDR3 protein is CASSPDRLYGYTF. The CDR3 coding sequence is TGTGCCAGCAGCCCGGACAGACTCTATGGCTACACCTTC.

The rearrangement uses TRBV5-4 and TRBJ1-1; 10 bases line up with TRBD1. Germline V lookup: CDR1 SGHNT, CDR2 YYREEE (reference sequence). This CDR3 is 15 amino acids long. V lost 2 bases and J lost 2; bases outside the gene matches: 3. The CDR3 bases are TGTGCCAGCAGCTTCCGACAGGGGGCAAACACTGAAGCTTTCTTT. It specifies CASSFRQGANTEAFF.

The V gene is TRBV7-9, the J gene TRBJ2-5; D is undetermined. The CDR3 extends over 11 amino acids. CDR1 is SEHNR, CDR2 FQNEAQ, per germline (reference sequence). V lost 5 bases, J lost 2 bases, and 3 bases lay in between. CDR3 protein: CASSPQETQYF. The DNA of the CDR3 is TGTGCCAGCAGCCCGCAAGAGACCCAGTACTTC.

In this sample, this clone turned up a few times. The rearrangement uses TRBV5-1 and TRBJ1-3; possible D gene TRBD1, 5 bases. Germline V gene lookup returns CDR1 SGHRS and CDR2 YFSETQ. V lost 4 bases and J 3 bases, leaving 14 bases between the germline ends. CDR3 size: 15 residues. CDR3 region: CASSPATDNGNTIYF. Here the CDR3 DNA reads TGCGCCAGCAGCCCTGCGACAGATAATGGAAACACCATATATTTT.

The gene calls are TRBV2 and TRBJ1-5, with a weak D call TRBD1 (5 bases). This CDR3 is 14 amino acids long. V was pared by 6 bases and J by 2 bases, with 11 bases between. Germline V gene lookup returns CDR1 SNHLY and CDR2 FYNNEI. The CDR3: CASRGEMGNQPQHF. The CDR3 DNA reads as TGTGCCAGCAGAGGGGAAATGGGCAATCAGCCCCAGCATTTT.

This clone appeared a single time. The chain has TRBV4-3 and TRBJ1-2; possibly TRBD1 for D (5 bases). The V and J ends lost 1 base and 4 bases respectively, with 19 bases between them. Germline V gives CDR1 LGHNA, CDR2 YSLEER. The CDR3 has 17 residues. For the CDR3, the DNA is TGCGCCAGCAGCCAAGGGGTGATTCCGGGGGGTATCTATGGCTACACCTTC. As protein: CASSQGVIPGGIYGYTF.

This chain joins TRBV15 and TRBJ2-7; a weak D match, TRBD2 (5 bases). The V and J ends lost 7 bases and 6 bases respectively, with 19 bases between them. Germline V gives CDR1 LNHNV, CDR2 YYDKDF (reference sequence). This CDR3 has 14 residues. Here the CDR3 reads CATTAEALLCEQYF. The CDR3 nucleotides read TGTGCCACCACAGCGGAGGCCCTTTTGTGCGAGCAGTACTTC.

This chain joins TRBV28 and TRBJ1-6; D is unresolved. Per the germline V gene, CDR1 is MDHEN and CDR2 is SYDVKM. With 5 bases removed from V and 13 bases from J, the gap between germline ends came to 15 bases. The CDR3 is 13 residues long. The CDR3 DNA follows: TGTGCCAGCAGTGGCCTACCTGTCGGGCCCCTCCACTTT. Protein sequence: CASSGLPVGPLHF.

The chain carries TRBV5-5 and TRBJ1-2, with D possibly being TRBD1 (6 bases). Trimming removed 5 bases from V and 7 bases from J, with 12 bases in between. CDR1 and CDR2 from the germline V gene are SGHKS and YYEKEE (reference sequence). The CDR3 totals 12 residues. The CDR3 sequence: CASRPGTTGYTF. The CDR3 DNA follows: TGTGCCAGCAGACCCGGGACAACTGGCTACACCTTC.

The chain recombines TRBV7-3 with TRBJ2-3, with D possibly TRBD2 on 5 matching bases. Germline V gene lookup returns CDR1 SGHTA and CDR2 FQGTGA. V dropped 1 base and J dropped 5 bases, with 7 bases sitting between them. The CDR3 sequence is 13 residues long. The CDR3 spells CASSLREGDTQYF. The CDR3 DNA reads TGTGCCAGCAGCTTAAGAGAGGGAGATACGCAGTATTTT.